Presented here are 13 T cell receptor beta chains from one specimen sequenced in a study of CD8 T cells in Susac syndrome. RNA amounts of 0.5 to 1 ug underwent reverse transcription with random hexamers. TCRdb ran MiXCR on the immunoSEQ multiplex PCR reads and lists one entry per CDR3 protein. The sample has approximately 230,000 distinct CDR3 sequences; 93% are singletons. Input material: CD4+ T cells from PBMCs. These receptor sequences come from a human donor with multiple sclerosis.

The chain recombines TRBV3-1 with TRBJ1-3; D is uncertain. V was shortened by 0 bases and J by 9 bases, with 9 bases between the two germline ends. The CDR3 spans 13 residues. The germline CDR1 and CDR2 sequences are LGHDT and YNNKEL (reference sequence). CDR3 DNA sequence: TGTGCCAGCAGCCAAGAGGGATTAGGCACCATATATTTT. Protein: CASSQEGLGTIYF.

Written as DNA, the CDR3 is TGCAGCGTTGAAAAGCGGGAGGGCCTCGATGAGCAGTTCTTC. Protein: CSVEKREGLDEQFF. The genes are TRBV29-1 and TRBJ2-1; 10 bases are shared with TRBD2. The J segment lost 8 bases and the V segment lost 2 bases, leaving 6 bases of the junction unmatched. The CDR3 is made up of 14 amino acids. CDR1 and CDR2 from the germline V gene are SQVTM and ANQGSEA.

The chain carries TRBV2 and TRBJ2-3; tentatively, D is TRBD2 (5 bases). The CDR3 has 16 residues. Between the trimmed V and J ends, which lost 2 bases and 1 base, there was a span of 13 bases. The germline V gene encodes CDR1 SNHLY and CDR2 FYNNEI. In nucleotides, the CDR3 is TGTGCCAGCAGTGAATCGGGCGCCGGGGGCACAGATACGCAGTATTTT. Translating it yields CASSESGAGGTDTQYF.

With regard to this clonotype: One junction end does not reproduce the germline sequence, and a read error may be involved. This chain uses TRBV20-1 with TRBJ2-7; D might be TRBD1 or TRBD2, each matching 5 bases. Germline V gives CDR1 DFQATT, CDR2 SNEGSKA (reference sequence). The CDR3 sequence is 13 residues long. CDR3 in amino acids: CSATPGTSFEQYF. The CDR3, as DNA: TGCAGTGCGACTCCCGGGACCTCCTTCGAGCAGTACTTC.

Only one count was recorded for this clonotype. The chain uses TRBV6-2 or TRBV6-3 and TRBJ1-5, with 9 bases matching TRBD1. V was pared by 5 bases and J by 5 bases, with 13 bases of the junction left unmatched. Germline lookup yields CDR1 MNHEY and CDR2 SVGEGT. The CDR3 extends over 17 amino acids. The CDR3: CASSPAPGTGNDQPQHF. The DNA of the CDR3 is TGTGCCAGCAGTCCGGCCCCCGGGACAGGGAACGATCAGCCCCAGCATTTT.

This clonotype was recorded once. For the CDR3, the DNA is TGTGCCAGCAGCGGAGGAAGCGGGGGGGCCCCAGATACGCAGTATTTT. This translates into CASSGGSGGAPDTQYF. The gene calls are TRBV6-2 or TRBV6-3 and TRBJ2-3; 10 bases are shared with TRBD2. CDR1 and CDR2 from the germline V gene are MNHEY and SVGEGT. Trimming at V came to 6 bases and at J to 4 bases, leaving 10 bases not matched to a gene. This CDR3 comprises 16 residues.

This clonotype came up once. Written as DNA, the CDR3 is TGTGCCTGGGAGCGGGGACTTGGGACTAGCGGGGGCAATGAGCAGTTCTTC. It specifies CAWERGLGTSGGNEQFF. This sequence joins TRBV30 and TRBJ2-1; TRBD2 agrees at 14 bases. Germline CDR1 reads GTSNPN; CDR2 reads SVGIG (reference sequence). There are 17 residues in the CDR3. V was pared by 5 bases and J by 6 bases, with 12 bases of the junction left unmatched.

This clonotype is a singleton in its sample. CDR3 loop: CASSSSGVTDTQYF. The CDR3, as DNA: TGTGCCAGCAGCTCCAGCGGGGTCACAGATACGCAGTATTTT. The chain carries TRBV7-2 and TRBJ2-3, with 7 bases matching TRBD2. This CDR3 has 14 amino acids. Germline assignment: CDR1 SGHTA and CDR2 FQGNSA. Germline trimming cut 4 bases from V and 2 bases from J; bases unmatched to any gene: 3.

The rearrangement links TRBV10-2 to TRBJ2-5, with 11 bases lining up with TRBD2. The CDR3 has 14 residues. V lost 6 bases to trimming and J lost 6 bases; unmatched junction nucleotides: 6. Germline-derived CDR1 and CDR2 are WSHSY and SAAADI. The CDR3 here is CASSVAGGRKTQYF. In DNA, the CDR3 is TGCGCCAGCAGCGTAGCGGGGGGGCGAAAGACCCAGTACTTC.

The gene calls are TRBV6-1 and TRBJ1-2; maybe TRBD1 (5 bases). In germline, CDR1 is MNHNS, CDR2 SASEGT. Trimming removed 7 bases at V and 7 bases at J, with 19 bases between. CDR3 length: 14 residues. CDR3 in DNA: TGTGCCAGCACCCCCGGGGCGAGGAGCTCTGGCTACACCTTC. It is translated as CASTPGARSSGYTF.

The chain joins TRBV7-9 to TRBJ2-2; D remains unclear. Per the germline V gene, CDR1 is SEHNR and CDR2 is FQNEAQ (reference sequence). V lost 2 bases and J lost 8, with 9 bases in between. This CDR3 contains 13 residues. The chain's CDR3 is CASSLIDAGELFF. The CDR3 bases are TGTGCCAGCAGCTTAATTGATGCAGGGGAGCTGTTTTTT.

The rearrangement links TRBV19 to TRBJ2-3, with 12 nucleotides matching TRBD2. Germline CDR1 LNHDA, CDR2 SQIVND (reference sequence). J lost 6 bases, V lost 1 base, and 11 bases had no gene match. CDR3 length: 18 amino acids. The CDR3 DNA is TGTGCCAGTAGTATAGGTTTTCGAGGACTAGCGGGGACGGATACGCAGTATTTT. This encodes CASSIGFRGLAGTDTQYF.

This clonotype was seen a single time. The J gene is TRBJ2-7, the V gene TRBV30; a possible D gene is TRBD2 (6 bases). Trimming left V 4 bases short and J 6 bases short, with 19 bases between. The CDR3 is 14 residues long. The germline CDR1 and CDR2 sequences are GTSNPN and SVGIG (reference sequence). The CDR3 DNA reads TGTGCCTGGACTGTTGGGACTGGGGTTCTCGAGCAGTACTTC. Protein: CAWTVGTGVLEQYF.